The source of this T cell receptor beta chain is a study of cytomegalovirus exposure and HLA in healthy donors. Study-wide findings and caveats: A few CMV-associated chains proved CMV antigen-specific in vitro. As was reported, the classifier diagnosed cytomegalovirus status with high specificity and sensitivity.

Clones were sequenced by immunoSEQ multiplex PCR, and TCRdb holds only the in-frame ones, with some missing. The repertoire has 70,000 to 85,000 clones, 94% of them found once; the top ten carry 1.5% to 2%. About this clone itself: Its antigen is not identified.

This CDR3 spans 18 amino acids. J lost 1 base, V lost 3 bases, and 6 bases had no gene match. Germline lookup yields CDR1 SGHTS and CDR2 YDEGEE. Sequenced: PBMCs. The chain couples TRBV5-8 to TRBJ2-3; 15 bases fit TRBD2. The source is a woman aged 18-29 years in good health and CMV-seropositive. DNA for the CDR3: TGTGCCAGCAGCTCGCGGACTAGCGGGGGGGTTGGCACAGATACGCAGTATTTT. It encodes CASSSRTSGGVGTDTQYF.